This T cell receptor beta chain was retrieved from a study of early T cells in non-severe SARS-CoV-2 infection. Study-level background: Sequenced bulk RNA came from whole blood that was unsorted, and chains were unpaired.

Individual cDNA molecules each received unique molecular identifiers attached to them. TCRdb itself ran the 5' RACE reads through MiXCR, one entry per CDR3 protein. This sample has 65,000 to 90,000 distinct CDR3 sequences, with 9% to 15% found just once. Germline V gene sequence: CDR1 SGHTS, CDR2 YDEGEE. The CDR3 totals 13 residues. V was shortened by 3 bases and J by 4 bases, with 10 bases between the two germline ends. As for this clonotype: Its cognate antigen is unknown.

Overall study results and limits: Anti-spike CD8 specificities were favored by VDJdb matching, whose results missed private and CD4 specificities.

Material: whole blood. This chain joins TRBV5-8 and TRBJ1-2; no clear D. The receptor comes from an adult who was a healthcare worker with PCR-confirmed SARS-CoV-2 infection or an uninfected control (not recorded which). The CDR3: CASSSTVPYGYTF. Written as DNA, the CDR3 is TGTGCCAGCAGCTCGACGGTCCCCTATGGCTACACCTTC.